The entry below gives a single T cell receptor (beta chain) sequence along with its context. Its specificity is unknown. The sample contains more than one DNA sequence encoding this CDR3. Clones were read by immunoSEQ multiplex PCR, and TCRdb kept only the in-frame ones, dropping some. The sample has over 50,000 clones, roughly four fifths seen once; the top ten hold around 28%. The sample originates from a study of T cell responses to AZD1222 COVID-19 vaccine. Study-wide results and caveats: Seropositive at baseline were only a handful of AZD1222 recipients. It should be noted that donors were predominantly white British and more often female, and clonal diversity was possibly underestimated. All repertoire sampling was performed exclusively after the peak T cell response.

The TCR sequence derives from an adult who received the AZD1222 COVID-19 vaccine. Specimen: peripheral blood, collected 28 days after the second AZD1222 dose.

The CDR3 loop reads CASSQDLVGFTTGELFF. In nucleotides, the CDR3 is TGCGCCAGCAGCCAAGATTTAGTAGGTTTCACCACCGGGGAGCTGTTTTTT. The chain has TRBV4-3 and TRBJ2-2; unclear D gene. The CDR3 runs to 17 residues. Per germline, CDR1 LGHNA and CDR2 YSLEER. Trimming pared 0 bases from V and 4 bases from J, leaving 15 bases between.